Shown below are 10 T cell receptor beta chains from a single sample sequenced in a study of early T cells in non-severe SARS-CoV-2 infection. In TCRdb, the 5' RACE reads were re-called with MiXCR into one record per CDR3 protein. The sample has about 40,000 distinct CDR3 sequences; over 4% are singletons. The specimen was whole blood. Receptors were obtained from an adult who was a healthcare worker with PCR-confirmed SARS-CoV-2 infection or an uninfected control (not recorded which).

At least ten counts were recorded for this clonotype. The rearrangement joins TRBV28 to TRBJ2-7; TRBD2 matches 9 bases. Germline V gene lookup returns CDR1 MDHEN and CDR2 SYDVKM. The CDR3 covers 15 residues. V dropped 2 bases and J dropped 6; count of bases not matched to a gene: 8. The CDR3 region is CASSLPAGGLGEQYF. As DNA, the CDR3 is TGTGCCAGCAGTTTACCAGCGGGAGGCCTGGGCGAGCAGTACTTC.

Many counts were recorded for this clonotype. The gene calls are TRBV7-9 and TRBJ2-2; no reliable D call. Germline V CDR1 and CDR2: SEHNR, FQNEAQ (reference sequence). This CDR3 is built from 15 residues. The V and J ends lost 4 bases and 2 bases respectively, with 11 bases between them. CDR3 in DNA: TGTGCCAGCAGCTCCAGGACCACCAACACCGGGGAGCTGTTTTTT. This translates into CASSSRTTNTGELFF.

This clonotype was detected many times. The J gene is TRBJ2-1, the V gene TRBV18, with a possible D match to TRBD2 (5 bases). CDR1 is KGHSH and CDR2 is LQKENI in the germline V gene. Trimming left V 0 bases short and J 10 bases short, with 10 bases between. The CDR3 loop spans 13 amino acids. The chain's CDR3 is CASSPPEGWEQFF. CDR3 nucleotide sequence: TGTGCCAGCTCACCACCTGAGGGTTGGGAGCAGTTCTTC.

V usage is TRBV10-3 and J usage is TRBJ1-6; TRBD1 agrees at 7 bases. J lost 6 bases, V lost 3 bases, and 5 bases had no gene match. CDR3 length: 15 residues. Germline lookup yields CDR1 ENHRY and CDR2 SYGVKD. The CDR3 region has the DNA TGTGCCATCAGTGAACAGACAGGGTTTAATTCACCCCTCCACTTT. Amino acids: CAISEQTGFNSPLHF.

V usage is TRBV10-3 and J usage is TRBJ2-7; D is unresolved. V lost 6 bases to trimming and J lost 2 bases, with 17 bases between them. The CDR3 consists of 15 residues. In germline, CDR1 is ENHRY, CDR2 SYGVKD. The CDR3 is CAIRDAGYTTYEQYF. The CDR3 coding sequence is TGTGCCATCAGGGACGCCGGCTATACCACCTACGAGCAGTACTTC.

In this sample, this clonotype turned up many times. The chain uses TRBV6-2 or TRBV6-3 and TRBJ1-2; D unresolved. Per the germline V gene, CDR1 is MNHEY and CDR2 is SVGEGT. Trimming pared 7 bases from V and 3 bases from J, leaving 15 bases between. This CDR3 spans 14 amino acids. The CDR3 reads CASTPTGGYYGYTF. In DNA form, the CDR3 reads TGTGCCAGCACCCCAACGGGAGGGTACTATGGCTACACCTTC.

This clonotype was counted between two and nine times. The chain recombines TRBV5-1 with TRBJ2-1, with D possibly TRBD2 on 6 matching bases. CDR1 is SGHRS and CDR2 is YFSETQ in the germline V gene. V was trimmed by 6 bases and J by 9 bases, leaving 19 bases between them. The CDR3 totals 14 residues. CDR3 loop: CASTGSGRGSEQFF. In DNA, the CDR3 is TGCGCCAGCACGGGGTCCGGTCGGGGGAGTGAGCAGTTCTTC.

In its sample, this clonotype was seen many times. V usage is TRBV5-1 and J usage is TRBJ2-3; 8 nucleotides match TRBD2. The germline gives CDR1 SGHRS, CDR2 YFSETQ. The CDR3 extends over 16 amino acids. V was pared by 0 bases and J by 0 bases, with 3 bases of the junction left unmatched. DNA of the CDR3: TGCGCCAGCAGCTTGGTAGCGGGGCCTAGCACAGATACGCAGTATTTT. Protein sequence: CASSLVAGPSTDTQYF.

This clonotype was recorded at least ten times. The gene calls are TRBV29-1 and TRBJ1-2, with D unresolved. V was clipped by 2 bases and J by 0 bases, with 7 bases between them. Germline V gives CDR1 SQVTM, CDR2 ANQGSEA. The CDR3 is 13 residues long. CDR3 sequence reads: CSVEIGSNYGYTF. CDR3 DNA sequence: TGCAGCGTTGAAATAGGTTCTAACTATGGCTACACCTTC.

Worth noting for this clonotype: Since a much larger clone is just one base distant, this may be a read error. The chain uses TRBV29-1 and TRBJ1-1, with 7 nucleotides matching TRBD1. This CDR3 spans 14 amino acids. In germline, CDR1 is SQVTM, CDR2 ANQGSEA. Written as DNA, the CDR3 is TGCAGCGTGTTCAAGACAGGGCGGCGAACTGAAGTTTTCTTT. This encodes CSVFKTGRRTEVFF.